The 3 T cell receptor beta chains given below trace back to one sample, sequenced in a study of early T cells in non-severe SARS-CoV-2 infection. TCRdb redid the calling of the 5' RACE reads with MiXCR, one entry per CDR3 protein. The sample comprises approximately 42,000 distinct CDR3 sequences, 7% to 7.5% of which are singletons, and around 4.5% rests with the top ten. The specimen was whole blood. The receptor set was obtained from an adult who was a healthcare worker with PCR-confirmed SARS-CoV-2 infection or an uninfected control (not recorded which).

This clonotype has just a few counts. The chain joins TRBV21-1 to TRBJ2-3; the listed D gene, TRBD1, was not tested against the DNA. TRBV21-1 is classified as a pseudogene. The CDR3 has 15 amino acids. CDR3 region: CASSNDGGGPDTQYF. In DNA, the CDR3 is TGTGCCAGCAGCAATGATGGCGGGGGCCCAGATACGCAGTATTTT.

This clonotype was seen repeatedly, ten times or more. The chain joins TRBV2 to TRBJ1-1, with 7 bases fitting TRBD1. With V trimmed by 5 bases and J by 6 bases, 12 bases remained unmatched. Germline CDR1 reads SNHLY; CDR2 reads FYNNEI. The CDR3 totals 15 residues. This CDR3 is CASSPGGKGPPEAFF. DNA for the CDR3: TGTGCCAGCAGTCCAGGGGGGAAAGGCCCCCCTGAAGCTTTCTTT.

The sample holds a few counts of this clonotype. J is TRBJ2-7 and V is TRBV27, with 10 bases fitting TRBD1. Germline V gene data show CDR1 as MNHEY and CDR2 as SMNVEV (reference sequence). Losses at the gene ends were 2 bases for V and 4 bases for J; bases not matched to a gene: 8. There are 16 residues in the CDR3. The CDR3 region is CASSLTGQGGWYEQYF. CDR3 DNA: TGTGCCAGCAGTTTAACCGGACAGGGGGGCTGGTACGAGCAGTACTTC.